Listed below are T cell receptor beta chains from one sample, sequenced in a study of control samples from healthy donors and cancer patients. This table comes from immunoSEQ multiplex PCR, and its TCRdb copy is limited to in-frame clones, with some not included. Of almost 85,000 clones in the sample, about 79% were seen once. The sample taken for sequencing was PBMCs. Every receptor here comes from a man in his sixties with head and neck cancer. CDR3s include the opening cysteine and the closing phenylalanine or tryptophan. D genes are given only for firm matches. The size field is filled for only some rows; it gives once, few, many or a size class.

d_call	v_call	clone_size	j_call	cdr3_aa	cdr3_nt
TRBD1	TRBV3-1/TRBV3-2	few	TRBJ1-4	CASSRGTGKEKLFF	TGTGCCAGCAGTCGCGGGACAGGGAAAGAAAAACTGTTTTTT
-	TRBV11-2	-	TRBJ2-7	CASSLGGLQSSYEQYF	TGTGCCAGCAGCTTAGGCGGCTTACAAAGCTCCTACGAGCAGTACTTC
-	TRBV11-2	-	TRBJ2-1	CASQGYDSSGSSYNEQFF	TGTGCCAGCCAGGGGTACGACAGTTCGGGGAGCTCCTACAATGAGCAGTTCTTC
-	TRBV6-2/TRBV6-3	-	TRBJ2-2	CASSYPRTDTGELFF	TGTGCCAGCAGTTACCCCCGGACTGACACCGGGGAGCTGTTTTTT
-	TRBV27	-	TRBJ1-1	CASSLFAGSTEAFF	TGTGCCAGCAGTTTATTCGCAGGTTCCACTGAAGCTTTCTTT
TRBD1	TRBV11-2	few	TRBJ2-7	CASSLQGDEQYF	TGTGCCAGCAGCCTCCAGGGGGACGAGCAGTACTTC
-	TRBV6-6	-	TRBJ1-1	CASSPNTEAFF	TGTGCCAGCAGTCCGAACACTGAAGCTTTCTTT
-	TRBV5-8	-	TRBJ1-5	CASSLGEGNQPQHF	TGTGCCAGCAGCTTAGGGGAGGGGAATCAGCCCCAGCATTTT
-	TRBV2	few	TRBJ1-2	CASSVTEDYGYTF	TGTGCCAGCAGTGTCACAGAGGACTATGGCTACACCTTC
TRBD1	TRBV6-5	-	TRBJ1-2	CASSSPGQGARGYTF	TGTGCCAGCAGCTCTCCGGGACAGGGGGCAAGGGGCTACACCTTC
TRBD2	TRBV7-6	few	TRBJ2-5	CASSGGTSGSGLVETQYF	TGTGCCAGCAGCGGAGGGACTAGCGGGAGTGGTCTCGTAGAGACCCAGTACTTC
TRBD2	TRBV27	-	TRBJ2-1	CASQKSRTSGFWAYNEQFF	TGTGCCAGCCAAAAATCCCGGACTAGCGGGTTCTGGGCCTACAATGAGCAGTTCTTC
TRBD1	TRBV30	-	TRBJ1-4	CAWKTQGARIEKLFF	TGTGCCTGGAAGACGCAGGGGGCGCGCATTGAAAAACTGTTTTTT
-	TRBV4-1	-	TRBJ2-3	CASSQDPGSDTQYF	TGCGCCAGCAGCCAAGATCCAGGCTCAGATACGCAGTATTTT
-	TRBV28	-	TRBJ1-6	CASRDNLSYNSPLHF	TGTGCCAGCAGGGACAACCTCTCCTATAATTCACCCCTCCACTTT
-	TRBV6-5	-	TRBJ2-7	CASSWGGGARGVEQYF	TGTGCCAGCAGTTGGGGTGGTGGAGCGAGAGGCGTCGAGCAGTACTTC
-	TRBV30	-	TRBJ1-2	CAWSVGGSVYGYTF	TGTGCCTGGAGTGTTGGTGGCTCGGTATATGGCTACACCTTC
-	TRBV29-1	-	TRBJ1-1	CSVQTPENTEAFF	TGCAGCGTCCAGACACCGGAGAACACTGAAGCTTTCTTT
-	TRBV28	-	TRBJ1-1	CASSFRATEAFF	TGTGCCAGCAGTTTTAGGGCAACTGAAGCTTTCTTT